A single sample is the source of the 12 T cell receptor beta chains below, sequenced in a study of blood T cell repertoires in COVID-19. Method: immunoSEQ multiplex PCR; TCRdb's copy keeps in-frame clones and lacks some. The sample includes 45,000 to 60,000 clones, 80% to 85% of them seen just once. The specimen sequenced was peripheral blood. The receptors stem from a woman at least 80 years old with acute or convalescent COVID-19.

This clone was detected only a few times. The chain uses TRBV4-1 and TRBJ1-1; 10 nucleotides align to TRBD1. Unmatched junction bases numbered 5, after V lost 0 bases and J lost 4 bases. The V gene's germline CDR1 is MGHRA and CDR2 YSYEKL. The CDR3 sequence is 16 residues long. The CDR3: CASSQDDDRGPTEAFF. The DNA of the CDR3 is TGCGCCAGCAGCCAAGATGACGACAGGGGGCCCACTGAAGCTTTCTTT.

The chain combines TRBV19 with TRBJ1-1; 7 nucleotides line up with TRBD1. V lost 5 bases to trimming and J lost 1 base; unmatched junction nucleotides: 4. The CDR3 length is 14 residues. Germline V gene data show CDR1 as LNHDA and CDR2 as SQIVND (reference sequence). In DNA, the CDR3 is TGTGCCAGTAGTCAAGGGGGCAGGAACACTGAAGCTTTCTTT. Translation: CASSQGGRNTEAFF.

The chain uses TRBV4-1 and TRBJ2-1; TRBD1 matches at 12 bases. The CDR3 extends over 18 amino acids. Per the germline V gene, CDR1 is MGHRA and CDR2 is YSYEKL. V was clipped by 3 bases and J by 11 bases; unmatched bases: 17. The CDR3 loop is CASSQDHDRDRGRGKQFF. Here the CDR3 DNA reads TGCGCCAGCAGCCAGGACCATGACCGGGACAGGGGGCGAGGGAAGCAGTTCTTC.

The genes are TRBV5-4 and TRBJ2-7, with D unclear. There are 15 residues in the CDR3. Per germline, CDR1 SGHNT and CDR2 YYREEE (reference sequence). The germline V and J ends were trimmed by 2 bases and 4 bases, with 16 bases remaining between them. This CDR3 reads CASSFSVGEAYEQYF. CDR3 bases: TGTGCCAGCAGCTTTTCGGTCGGCGAGGCTTACGAGCAGTACTTC.

This clone has more than one count but fewer than ten. The CDR3 sequence is CASSLESTGWSSYEQYF. Here the CDR3 DNA reads TGCGCCAGCAGCTTGGAGTCGACAGGGTGGAGCTCCTACGAGCAGTACTTC. The chain carries TRBV5-1 and TRBJ2-7, with TRBD1 matching over 7 bases. The CDR3 is made up of 17 amino acids. Germline V gene lookup returns CDR1 SGHRS and CDR2 YFSETQ. The ends lost 0 bases at V and 0 bases at J; junction bases unmatched: 9. Full variable domain (rest looked up from reference TRBV5-1 and TRBJ2-7): KAGVTQTPRYLIKTRGQQVTLSCSPISGHRSVSWYQQTPGQGLQFLFEYFSETQRNKGNFPGRFSGRQFSNSRSEMNVSTLELGDSALYLCASSLESTGWSSYEQYFGPGTRLTVT.

The rearrangement links TRBV5-1 to TRBJ2-7; TRBD2 agrees at 11 bases. Germline V gene lookup returns CDR1 SGHRS and CDR2 YFSETQ. This CDR3 has 14 residues. V shed 4 bases and J 2 bases; nucleotides not matched to a gene: 2. The CDR3 loop is CASSVGLAAYEQYF. DNA for the CDR3: TGCGCCAGCAGCGTGGGACTAGCGGCCTACGAGCAGTACTTC.

This clone was seen a few times. The V call is TRBV5-1, the J call TRBJ1-2, with 9 nucleotides matching TRBD1. CDR1 is SGHRS, CDR2 YFSETQ, per germline. The CDR3 sequence is 14 residues long. Trimming cost V 5 bases and J 7 bases; bases outside gene matches: 9. As DNA, the CDR3 is TGCGCCAGCAGTAGGACAGGGGAGGGAGGTGGCTACACCTTC. Its translation is CASSRTGEGGGYTF.

In this sample, this clone turned up once. The J gene is TRBJ1-1, the V gene TRBV29-1, with 7 bases identical to TRBD1. In germline, CDR1 is SQVTM, CDR2 ANQGSEA. There are 14 residues in the CDR3. V gave up 5 bases and J gave up 2 bases; unmatched junction bases: 8. The CDR3 DNA sequence: TGCAGCGTTTCGGTCGGGACAGCTAACACTGAAGCTTTCTTT. Its translation is CSVSVGTANTEAFF.

The J gene is TRBJ2-1, the V gene TRBV5-1; D is possibly TRBD1 (5 bases). Germline lookup yields CDR1 SGHRS and CDR2 YFSETQ. The CDR3 has 17 residues. V lost 7 bases and J lost 5, with 25 bases in between. CDR3 region: CASVRDLTGQGNNEQFF. CDR3 in DNA: TGCGCCAGCGTACGCGACCTTACCGGGCAGGGAAACAATGAGCAGTTCTTC.

The rearrangement links TRBV2 to TRBJ1-1; D is unclear. The V and J ends lost 4 bases and 3 bases respectively, with 12 bases between them. Germline CDR1 SNHLY, CDR2 FYNNEI. The CDR3 loop spans 14 amino acids. The CDR3 loop is CASSVRYGDTEAFF. In DNA, the CDR3 is TGTGCCAGCAGTGTCCGATATGGAGACACTGAAGCTTTCTTT.

The genes are TRBV21-1 and TRBJ2-1; the DNA was not compared with TRBD1, the D call given in the table. TRBV21-1 is an annotated pseudogene. The CDR3 totals 18 residues. CDR3 sequence reads: CASSTHHTRGQGANEQFF. In nucleotides, the CDR3 is TGTGCCAGCAGCACCCACCATACGAGGGGACAGGGGGCGAATGAGCAGTTCTTC.

This chain uses TRBV6-5 with TRBJ1-5, with 8 bases identical to TRBD1. Losses at the gene ends were 9 bases for V and 6 bases for J; bases not matched to a gene: 7. Germline CDR1 MNHEY, CDR2 SVGAGI. There are 13 residues in the CDR3. Here the CDR3 DNA reads TGTGCCAGTAAGCAGGGGGCTGGTCAGCCCCAGCATTTT. As protein: CASKQGAGQPQHF.